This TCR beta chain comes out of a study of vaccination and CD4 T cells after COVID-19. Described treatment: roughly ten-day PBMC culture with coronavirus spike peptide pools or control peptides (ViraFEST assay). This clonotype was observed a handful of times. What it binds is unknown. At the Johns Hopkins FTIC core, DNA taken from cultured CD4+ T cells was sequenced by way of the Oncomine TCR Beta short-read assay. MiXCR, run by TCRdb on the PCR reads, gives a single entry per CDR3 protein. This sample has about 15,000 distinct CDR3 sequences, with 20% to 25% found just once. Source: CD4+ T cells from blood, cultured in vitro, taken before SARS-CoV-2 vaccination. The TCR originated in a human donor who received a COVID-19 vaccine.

The CDR3, as DNA: TGTGCCTGGAGTGTACGAGAGACCCAGTACTTC. Its translation: CAWSVRETQYF. The rearrangement joins TRBV30 to TRBJ2-5; D gene ambiguous. The CDR3 is 11 amino acids. The ends were cut back, 0 bases at V and 4 bases at J, with 3 bases in the middle. Germline assignment: CDR1 GTSNPN and CDR2 SVGIG (reference sequence).